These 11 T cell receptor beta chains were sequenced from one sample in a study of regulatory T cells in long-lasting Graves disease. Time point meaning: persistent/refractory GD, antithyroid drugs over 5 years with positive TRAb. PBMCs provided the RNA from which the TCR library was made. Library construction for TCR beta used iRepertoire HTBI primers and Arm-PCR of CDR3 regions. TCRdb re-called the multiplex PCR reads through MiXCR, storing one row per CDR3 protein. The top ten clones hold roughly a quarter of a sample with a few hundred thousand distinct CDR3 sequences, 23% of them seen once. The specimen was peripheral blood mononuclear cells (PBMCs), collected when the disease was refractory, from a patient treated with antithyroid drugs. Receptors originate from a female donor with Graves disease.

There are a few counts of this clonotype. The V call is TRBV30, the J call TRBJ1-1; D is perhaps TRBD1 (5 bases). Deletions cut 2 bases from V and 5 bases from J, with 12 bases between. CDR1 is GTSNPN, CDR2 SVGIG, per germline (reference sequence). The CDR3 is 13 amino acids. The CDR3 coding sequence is TGTGCCTGGAGTAGGGACGGGGCGACTGAAGCTTTCTTT. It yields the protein CAWSRDGATEAFF.

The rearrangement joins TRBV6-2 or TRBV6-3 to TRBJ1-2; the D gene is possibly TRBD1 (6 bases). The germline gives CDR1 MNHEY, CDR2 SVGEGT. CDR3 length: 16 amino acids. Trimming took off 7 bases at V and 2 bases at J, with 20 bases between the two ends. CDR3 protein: CASTDRGRGPNYGYTF. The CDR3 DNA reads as TGTGCCAGCACCGACCGAGGCAGGGGACCCAACTATGGCTACACCTTC.

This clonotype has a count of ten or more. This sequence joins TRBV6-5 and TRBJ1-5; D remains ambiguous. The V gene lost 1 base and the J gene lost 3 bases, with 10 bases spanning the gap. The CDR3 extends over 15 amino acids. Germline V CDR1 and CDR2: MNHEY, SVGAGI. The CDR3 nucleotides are TGTGCCAGCAGTTACTATGTTCCGAACAATCAGCCCCAGCATTTT. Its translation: CASSYYVPNNQPQHF.

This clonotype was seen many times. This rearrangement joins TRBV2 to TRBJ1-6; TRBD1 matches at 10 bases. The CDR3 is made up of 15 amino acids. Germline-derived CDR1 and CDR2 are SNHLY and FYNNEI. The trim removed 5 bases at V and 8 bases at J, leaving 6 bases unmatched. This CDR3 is CASSLGQGFDSPLHF. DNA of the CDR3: TGTGCCAGCAGTTTGGGACAGGGGTTTGATTCACCCCTCCACTTT.

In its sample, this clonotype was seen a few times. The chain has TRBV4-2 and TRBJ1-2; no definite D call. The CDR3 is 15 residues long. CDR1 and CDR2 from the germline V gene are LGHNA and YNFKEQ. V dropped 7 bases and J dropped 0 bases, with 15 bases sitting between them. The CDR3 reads CASTPETTPNYGYTF. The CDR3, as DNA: TGTGCCAGCACTCCGGAGACCACCCCTAACTATGGCTACACCTTC.

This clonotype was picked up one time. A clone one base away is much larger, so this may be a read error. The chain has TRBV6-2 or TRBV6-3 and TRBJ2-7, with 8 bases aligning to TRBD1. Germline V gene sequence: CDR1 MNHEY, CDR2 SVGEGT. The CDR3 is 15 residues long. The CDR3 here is CASRGRTGKGTEQCF. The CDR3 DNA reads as TGTGCCAGCAGGGGACGGACAGGGAAGGGCACCGAGCAGTGCTTC.

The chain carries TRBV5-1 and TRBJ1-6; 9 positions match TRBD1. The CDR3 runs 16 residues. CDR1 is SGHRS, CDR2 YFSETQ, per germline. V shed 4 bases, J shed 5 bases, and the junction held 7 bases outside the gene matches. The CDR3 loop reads CASSPWTGADNSPLHF. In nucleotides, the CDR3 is TGCGCCAGCAGCCCGTGGACAGGGGCCGATAATTCACCCCTCCACTTT.

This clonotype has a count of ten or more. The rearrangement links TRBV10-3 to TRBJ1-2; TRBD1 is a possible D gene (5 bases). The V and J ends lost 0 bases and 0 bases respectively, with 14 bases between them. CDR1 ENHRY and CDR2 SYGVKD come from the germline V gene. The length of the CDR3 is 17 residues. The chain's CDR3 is CAISESIRLGPNYGYTF. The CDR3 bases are TGTGCCATCAGTGAGTCGATACGGCTGGGACCTAACTATGGCTACACCTTC.

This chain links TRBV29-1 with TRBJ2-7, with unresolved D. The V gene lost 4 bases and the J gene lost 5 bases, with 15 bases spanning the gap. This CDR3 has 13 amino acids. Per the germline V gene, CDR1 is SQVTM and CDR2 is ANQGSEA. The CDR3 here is CSVGWVSGHEQYF. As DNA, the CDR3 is TGCAGCGTTGGGTGGGTTTCTGGGCACGAGCAGTACTTC.

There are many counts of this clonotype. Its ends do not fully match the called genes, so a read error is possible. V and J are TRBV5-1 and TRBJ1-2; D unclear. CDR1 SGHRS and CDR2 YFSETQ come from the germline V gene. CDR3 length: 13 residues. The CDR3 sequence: CASSLVSGYGYTF. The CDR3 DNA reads TGTGCCAGCAGCTTGGTCTCGGGCTATGGCTACACCTTC. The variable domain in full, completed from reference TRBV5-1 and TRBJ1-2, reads KAGVTQTPRYLIKTRGQQVTLSCSPISGHRSVSWYQQTPGQGLQFLFEYFSETQRNKGNFPGRFSGRQFSNSRSEMNVSTLELGDSALYLCASSLVSGYGYTFGSGTRLTVV.

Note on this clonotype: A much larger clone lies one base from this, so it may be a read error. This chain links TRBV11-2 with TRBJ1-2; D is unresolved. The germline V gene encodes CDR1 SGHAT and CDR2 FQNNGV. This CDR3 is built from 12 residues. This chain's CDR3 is CASSHEGYGCTF. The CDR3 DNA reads TGTGCCAGCAGCCATGAAGGCTATGGCTGCACCTTC.